What follows are 25 T cell receptor beta chains derived from one specimen sequenced in a study of CD8+CD57+ T cells in acquired aplastic anemia. TCR beta VDJ and CDR3 profiles were obtained from a genomic DNA template. In TCRdb, the reads were re-called with MiXCR into one record per CDR3 protein. The table has 400,000 to 450,000 distinct CDR3 sequences, roughly 64% seen once. Specimen: sorted CD4+, CD8+, or CD8+CD57+ T cells (not recorded which) from PBMCs. The origin of the receptors is a human donor in good health, serving as a control.

The chain has TRBV5-4 and TRBJ2-7, with D possibly matching TRBD1 (6 bases). In germline, CDR1 is SGHNT, CDR2 YYREEE (reference sequence). This CDR3 is built from 16 residues. Trimming pared 1 base from V and 4 bases from J, leaving 18 bases between. For the CDR3, the DNA is TGTGCCAGCAGCTTGTTATCTACAGGGAAATTTTACGAGCAGTACTTC. It encodes CASSLLSTGKFYEQYF.

This chain uses TRBV7-3 with TRBJ2-3; weak D call: TRBD2 (5 bases). This CDR3 comprises 17 residues. CDR1 and CDR2 (germline): SGHTA, FQGTGA. The V end lost 5 bases, the J end lost 2 bases, and 20 bases lay between the germline ends. The CDR3: CASSRGIGGGYTDTQYF. DNA for the CDR3: TGTGCCAGCAGCCGAGGAATCGGAGGTGGCTACACAGATACGCAGTATTTT.

The rearrangement uses TRBV15 and TRBJ1-1; D remains unclear. Between the trimmed V and J ends, which lost 4 bases and 5 bases, there was a span of 20 bases. The CDR3 loop spans 16 amino acids. The V gene's germline CDR1 is LNHNV and CDR2 YYDKDF (reference sequence). The CDR3 is CATSTPAAGCGTEAFF. For the CDR3, the DNA is TGTGCCACCAGCACCCCAGCAGCCGGATGCGGGACTGAAGCTTTCTTT.

Concerning this clonotype: The junction departs from germline at one end; a sequencing error may be responsible. The chain combines TRBV12-3 or TRBV12-4 with TRBJ2-7; D is possibly TRBD2 (7 bases). The CDR3 covers 15 residues. The CDR3, as DNA: TGTGCCAGCACATTTACGGGGGGCGATAGTTACGAGCAGTATTTC. Translating it yields CASTFTGGDSYEQYF.

The rearrangement joins TRBV19 to TRBJ2-7; D is possibly TRBD1 (5 bases). The CDR3 runs 13 residues. CDR1 is LNHDA and CDR2 is SQIVND in the germline V gene (reference sequence). Trimming took 3 bases from V and 4 from J, leaving 10 bases between them. This chain's CDR3 is CASSIGRAYEQYF. The CDR3 DNA reads TGTGCCAGTAGTATCGGCAGGGCGTACGAGCAGTACTTC.

Remarks on this clonotype: Since the CDR3 does not end with the conserved phenylalanine or tryptophan, this likely comes from a read error. Because the CDR3's place on the DNA is in doubt, the DNA is left out and the CDR3 is given as listed by TCRdb. This chain connects TRBV7-2 to TRBJ1-2. From its first to its last residue, the CDR3 has 13 amino acids. Germline values: CDR1 SGHTA, CDR2 FQGNSA. CDR3 in amino acids: CASSQVSVITLLR.

This clonotype has a count of ten or more. The CDR3 loop reads CASREGYTEAFF. The CDR3 bases are TGTGCCAGCAGGGAGGGGTACACTGAAGCTTTCTTT. The V gene is TRBV2, the J gene TRBJ1-1, with D possibly being TRBD1 (5 bases). CDR1 is SNHLY, CDR2 FYNNEI, per germline. Trimming stripped 6 bases from V and 3 bases from J, with 8 bases between. The CDR3 has 12 amino acids.

The sample holds many counts of this clonotype. The chain carries TRBV11-3 and TRBJ2-1, with D perhaps TRBD1 or TRBD2 (5 bases each). The germline gives CDR1 SGHNT, CDR2 YENEEA. The V gene lost 1 base and the J gene lost 4 bases, with 5 bases spanning the gap. The CDR3 is 13 residues long. This CDR3 reads CASSLGGYNEQFF. The DNA of the CDR3 is TGTGCCAGCAGCTTAGGGGGGTACAATGAGCAGTTCTTC.

The chain employs TRBV9 and TRBJ2-2; no clear D gene. CDR1 is SGDLS and CDR2 is YYNGEE in the germline V gene. This CDR3 has 15 residues. V was trimmed by 4 bases and J by 15 bases, leaving 25 bases between them. The CDR3 bases are TGTGCCAGCAGCCGCCGCCCTGACACCACCGGCAATGTGTTTTTT. It specifies CASSRRPDTTGNVFF.

Comments on this clonotype: Because the CDR3's place on the DNA is in doubt, the DNA is left out and the CDR3 is given as listed by TCRdb. This chain connects TRBV7-7 to TRBJ1-1; the D call in the table, TRBD1, was not verified against the DNA. Germline loops: CDR1 SSHAT, CDR2 FNYEAQ (reference sequence). The CDR3 is 23 amino acids long, termini counted. The CDR3 spells CAHPEDSSFYICSASKGDTEAFF.

This chain connects TRBV20-1 to TRBJ1-2; TRBD1 is a possible D gene (6 bases). There are 12 residues in the CDR3. The V and J ends lost 4 bases and 14 bases respectively, with 20 bases between them. Germline V gives CDR1 DFQATT, CDR2 SNEGSKA (reference sequence). The CDR3 protein is CSAKGGVSYNTF. CDR3 DNA: TGCAGTGCTAAGGGGGGGGTATCGTATAATACCTTC.

On this clonotype: Its ends do not fully match the called genes, so a read error is possible. The chain couples TRBV7-8 to TRBJ1-1; 9 nucleotides agree with TRBD1. The CDR3 covers 14 residues. The germline gives CDR1 SGHVS, CDR2 FQNEAQ. In nucleotides, the CDR3 is TGTGCCAGCACCGGGACAGGGTCAAATCAGCCAGAGTATTTT. Protein sequence: CASTGTGSNQPEYF. Based on the CDR3 plus reference TRBV7-8 and TRBJ1-1, the full variable domain is GAGVSQSPRYKVAKRGQDVALRCDPISGHVSLFWYQQALGQGPEFLTYFQNEAQLDKSGLPSDRFFAERPEGSVSTLKIQRTQQEDSAVYLCASTGTGSNQPEYFGQGTRLTVV.

The chain uses TRBV5-5 and TRBJ1-5; 8 bases agree with TRBD1. This CDR3 region has 14 residues. Per germline, CDR1 SGHKS and CDR2 YYEKEE (reference sequence). The trim removed 4 bases at V and 6 bases at J, leaving 6 bases unmatched. The chain's CDR3 is CASSNGQGLQPQHF. CDR3 coding DNA: TGTGCCAGCAGCAATGGACAGGGACTTCAGCCCCAGCATTTT.

This clonotype was seen only once. The chain uses TRBV20-1 and TRBJ2-1, with 11 nucleotides matching TRBD2. Germline V gene sequence: CDR1 DFQATT, CDR2 SNEGSKA (reference sequence). Germline trimming cut 3 bases from V and 0 bases from J; bases unmatched to any gene: 4. CDR3 size: 16 residues. The CDR3 DNA reads as TGCAGTGCTAGCATACTAGCGGGGGTCTCCTACAATGAGCAGTTCTTC. It encodes CSASILAGVSYNEQFF.

CDR3 residues: CASSLPGDSYTQYFF. CDR3 coding DNA: TGTGCCAGCAGCTTGCCAGGGGACTCCTACACTCAGTATTTCTTT. V is TRBV7-3 and J is TRBJ1-1, with D perhaps matching TRBD1 (6 bases). Germline lookup yields CDR1 SGHTA and CDR2 FQGTGA. The CDR3 runs to 15 residues. With 3 bases removed from V and 13 bases from J, the gap between germline ends came to 24 bases. Supplemented by reference TRBV7-3 and TRBJ1-1, the full variable domain reads GAGVSQTPSNKVTEKGKYVELRCDPISGHTALYWYRQSLGQGPEFLIYFQGTGAADDSGLPNDRFFAVRPEGSVSTLKIQRTERGDSAVYLCASSLPGDSYTQYFFGQGTRLTVV.

About this clonotype itself: The conserved final phenylalanine or tryptophan is absent from the CDR3, which likely points to a read error. It is unclear where the CDR3 begins or ends on the DNA, so no DNA is shown, and the CDR3 is as TCRdb lists it. The chain has TRBV7-8 and TRBJ2-5; the table calls TRBD1, which could not be checked here. The CDR3 contains 13 residues when both ends are counted. Germline V gene data show CDR1 as SGHVS and CDR2 as FQNEAQ. The CDR3: CASSPPGTGDYEQ.

The rearrangement links TRBV19 to TRBJ2-5, with 8 nucleotides matching TRBD1. CDR1 is LNHDA, CDR2 SQIVND, per germline (reference sequence). CDR3 size: 13 residues. The V and J ends lost 3 bases and 5 bases, in that order; junction bases with no gene match: 2. The CDR3 loop is CASSMDRVETQYF. The CDR3 DNA reads TGTGCCAGTAGTATGGACAGGGTCGAGACCCAGTACTTC.

This sequence joins TRBV2 and TRBJ2-5; D tentatively reads TRBD1 or TRBD2 (5 bases each). V was trimmed by 4 bases and J by 7 bases, leaving 13 bases between them. Germline CDR1 and CDR2: SNHLY and FYNNEI. This CDR3 comprises 13 residues. The CDR3, as DNA: TGTGCCAGCAGTGTCAGGGACGCGGGGACCCAGTACTTC. It translates to CASSVRDAGTQYF.

Of note for this clonotype: Just one base apart from a much larger clone, this may be a read error. The chain couples TRBV7-2 to TRBJ2-5; D may be TRBD2 (6 bases). V dropped 6 bases and J dropped 7 bases, with 15 bases sitting between them. The CDR3 has 13 amino acids. Germline loops: CDR1 SGHTA, CDR2 FQGNSA. This CDR3 is CASSQSLGGTQYF. The CDR3 region has the DNA TGTGCCAGCAGTCAATCCCTCGGGGGGACCCAGTACTTC.

As concerns this clonotype: The final CDR3 position lacks the conserved phenylalanine or tryptophan, pointing to a likely read error. It is unclear where the CDR3 begins or ends on the DNA, so no DNA is shown, and the CDR3 is as TCRdb lists it. The chain couples TRBV9 to TRBJ1-6; TRBD1, the table's D call, lacks a check against the DNA. The CDR3 has 13 amino acids, counting both end residues. Germline V gives CDR1 SGDLS, CDR2 YYNGEE. CDR3 loop: CASSAGQFPGNTI.

This clonotype was recorded many times. The rearrangement joins TRBV13 to TRBJ1-5, with TRBD1 as a possible D gene (5 bases). Trimming took 5 bases from V and 0 from J, leaving 11 bases between them. The CDR3 is 15 residues long. CDR1 and CDR2 (germline): PRHDT, FYEKMQ (reference sequence). The CDR3 region is CASSRGPNSNQPQHF. Here the CDR3 DNA reads TGTGCCAGCAGCAGGGGCCCGAATAGCAATCAGCCCCAGCATTTT.

This chain links TRBV20-1 with TRBJ2-7; 7 bases are shared with TRBD1. The CDR3 covers 13 residues. The V segment lost 5 bases and the J segment 7 bases; nucleotides outside the gene matches: 11. Germline assignment: CDR1 DFQATT and CDR2 SNEGSKA (reference sequence). In DNA form, the CDR3 reads TGCAGTGCTGGGGACAGCGGAGGTTTGGAGCAGTACTTC. This encodes CSAGDSGGLEQYF.

The chain couples TRBV4-2 to TRBJ1-1; TRBD1 matches 7 bases. J lost 1 base, V lost 5 bases, and 10 bases had no gene match. This CDR3 contains 16 residues. Per germline, CDR1 LGHNA and CDR2 YNFKEQ. CDR3 sequence: CASSLGVQGGNTEAFF. CDR3 DNA: TGTGCCAGCAGCTTAGGGGTCCAGGGGGGGAACACTGAAGCTTTCTTT.

The gene calls are TRBV9 and TRBJ2-3; weak D call: TRBD2 (6 bases). V was pared by 0 bases and J by 10 bases, with 21 bases between. CDR3 length: 16 amino acids. Germline V lookup: CDR1 SGDLS, CDR2 YYNGEE. The CDR3 sequence: CASSVEGREEFFAQYF. CDR3 sequence (DNA): TGTGCCAGCAGCGTAGAGGGAAGGGAGGAGTTCTTCGCGCAGTATTTT.

This rearrangement joins TRBV20-1 to TRBJ1-3; D call uncertain. Germline assignment: CDR1 DFQATT and CDR2 SNEGSKA (reference sequence). The CDR3 runs 11 residues. Trimming removed 0 bases at V and 7 bases at J, with 4 bases between. The CDR3 DNA is TGCAGTGCTAGAGAGTGGAACACCATATATTTT. It translates to CSAREWNTIYF.